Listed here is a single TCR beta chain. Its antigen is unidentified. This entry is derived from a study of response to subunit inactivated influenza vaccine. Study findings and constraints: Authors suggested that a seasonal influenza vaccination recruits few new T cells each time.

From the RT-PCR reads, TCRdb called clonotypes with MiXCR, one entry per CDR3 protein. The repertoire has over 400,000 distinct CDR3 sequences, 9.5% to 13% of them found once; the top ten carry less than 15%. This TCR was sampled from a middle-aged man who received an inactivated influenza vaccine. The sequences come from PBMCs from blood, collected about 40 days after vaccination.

Here the CDR3 reads CASSLGRVDYNEQFF. The CDR3 DNA is TGTGCCAGCAGCTTAGGCAGGGTGGACTACAATGAGCAGTTCTTC. V gene TRBV7-2 combines with J gene TRBJ2-1; tentative D call: TRBD1 (5 bases). The CDR3 covers 15 residues. From germline, CDR1 is SGHTA and CDR2 FQGNSA. Deletions cut 1 base from V and 3 bases from J, with 10 bases between.